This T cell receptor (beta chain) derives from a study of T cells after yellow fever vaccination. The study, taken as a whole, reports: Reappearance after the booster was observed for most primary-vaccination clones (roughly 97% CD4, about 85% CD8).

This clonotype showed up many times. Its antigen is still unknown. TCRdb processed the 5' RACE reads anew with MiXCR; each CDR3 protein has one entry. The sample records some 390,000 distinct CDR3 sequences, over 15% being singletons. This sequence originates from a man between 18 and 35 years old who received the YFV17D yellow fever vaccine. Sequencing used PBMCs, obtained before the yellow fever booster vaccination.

As DNA, the CDR3 is TGTGCCATTCCGAGGGGGGGGAACACCGGGGAGCTGTTTTTT. This gives the protein CAIPRGGNTGELFF. V is TRBV10-3 and J is TRBJ2-2, with D possibly TRBD2 on 7 matching bases. The CDR3 extends over 14 amino acids. Deletions cut 9 bases from V and 1 base from J, with 12 bases between. The germline V gene encodes CDR1 ENHRY and CDR2 SYGVKD.